This T cell receptor (beta chain) was obtained from a study of blood T cell repertoires in COVID-19. Overall study: Sites across the United States, Italy and Spain contributed samples from acute and convalescent COVID-19.

The method was immunoSEQ multiplex PCR; TCRdb's version includes in-frame clones alone and lacks a portion of them. Here the sample spans about 90,000 clones, roughly 71% being singletons. The CDR3 contains 16 residues. Trimming pared 1 base from V and 3 bases from J, leaving 15 bases between. The germline gives CDR1 GTSNPN, CDR2 SVGIG (reference sequence). Sequencing was done on a sample of peripheral blood. This sequence originates from an elderly woman with acute or convalescent COVID-19. This chain uses TRBV30 with TRBJ2-2; the D gene is possibly TRBD1 (5 bases). CDR3 in amino acids: CAWSATELLHTGELFF. The CDR3 region has the DNA TGTGCCTGGAGTGCGACAGAACTTCTTCACACCGGGGAGCTGTTTTTT.